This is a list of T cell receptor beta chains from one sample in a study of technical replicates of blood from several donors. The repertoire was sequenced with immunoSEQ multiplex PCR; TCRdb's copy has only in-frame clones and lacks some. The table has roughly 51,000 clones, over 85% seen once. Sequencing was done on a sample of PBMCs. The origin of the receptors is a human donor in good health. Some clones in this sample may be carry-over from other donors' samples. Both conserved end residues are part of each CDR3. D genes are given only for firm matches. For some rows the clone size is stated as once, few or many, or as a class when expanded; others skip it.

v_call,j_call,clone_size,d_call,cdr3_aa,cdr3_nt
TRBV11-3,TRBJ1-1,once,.,CASSPGDGTEAFF,TGTGCCAGCAGCCCAGGGGATGGCACTGAAGCTTTCTTT
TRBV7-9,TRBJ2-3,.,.,CASSLGARSGDTQYF,TGTGCCAGCAGCCTCGGCGCGCGGTCCGGAGATACGCAGTATTTT
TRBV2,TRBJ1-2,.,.,CASSPRPTFFLSDGYTF,TGTGCCAGCAGTCCCCGCCCAACTTTCTTCCTATCGGATGGCTACACCTTC
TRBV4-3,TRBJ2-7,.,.,CASSQASGAEQYF,TGCGCCAGCAGCCAAGCCTCAGGGGCCGAGCAGTACTTC
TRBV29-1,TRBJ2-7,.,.,CSVRVTGAYEQYF,TGCAGCGTGAGGGTGACAGGAGCCTACGAGCAGTACTTC
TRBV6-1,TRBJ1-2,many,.,CASSERSRSGYTF,TGTGCCAGCAGTGAAAGAAGCAGGTCTGGCTACACCTTC
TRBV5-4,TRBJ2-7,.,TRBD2,CASSPGGTSSYEQYF,TGTGCCAGCAGCCCGGGGGGTACAAGCTCCTACGAGCAGTACTTC
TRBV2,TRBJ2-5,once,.,CASRGAKTQYF,TGTGCCAGCCGGGGGGCAAAGACCCAGTACTTC
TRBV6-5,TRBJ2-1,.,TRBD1,CASSPGTGYNEQFF,TGTGCCAGCAGCCCCGGGACAGGGTACAATGAGCAGTTCTTC
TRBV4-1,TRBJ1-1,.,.,CASSPGLGDTEAFF,TGCGCCAGCAGCCCCGGACTCGGAGACACTGAAGCTTTCTTT
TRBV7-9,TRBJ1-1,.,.,CASSLSTTITEAFF,TGTGCCAGCAGCTTATCCACAACTATCACTGAAGCTTTCTTT
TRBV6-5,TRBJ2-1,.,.,CASSKGGSYNEQFF,TGTGCCAGCAGTAAGGGAGGTAGCTACAATGAGCAGTTCTTC
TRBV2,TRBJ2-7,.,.,CASRAGSGLQRGEQYF,TGTGCCAGCAGGGCCGGTTCGGGATTGCAACGGGGCGAGCAGTACTTC
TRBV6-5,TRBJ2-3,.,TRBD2,CASSPGRAGADTQYF,TGTGCCAGCAGTCCCGGGAGGGCCGGCGCAGATACGCAGTATTTT
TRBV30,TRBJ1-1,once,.,CAWSVMANTEAFF,TGTGCCTGGAGTGTCATGGCGAACACTGAAGCTTTCTTT
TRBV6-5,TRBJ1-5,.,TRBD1,CASSYTGQGNQPQHF,TGTGCCAGCAGTTACACCGGACAGGGGAACCAGCCCCAGCATTTT
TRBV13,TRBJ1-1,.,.,CASSLGKGAFTEAFF,TGTGCCAGCAGCTTAGGGAAAGGGGCTTTTACTGAAGCTTTCTTT
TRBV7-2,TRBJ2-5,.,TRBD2,CASSREGETQYF,TGTGCCAGCTCCAGGGAGGGAGAGACCCAGTACTTC
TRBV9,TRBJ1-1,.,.,CASSVDRNTEAFF,TGTGCCAGCAGCGTCGACAGGAACACTGAAGCTTTCTTT
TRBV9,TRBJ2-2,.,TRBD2,CASKGTSGTGELFF,TGTGCCAGCAAAGGGACTAGCGGGACCGGGGAGCTGTTTTTT
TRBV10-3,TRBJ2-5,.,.,CAISAIGRGEKTQYF,TGTGCCATCAGTGCAATCGGGCGGGGTGAGAAGACCCAGTACTTC
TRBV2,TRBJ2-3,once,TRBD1,CASSRDSAGTDTQYF,TGTGCCAGCAGTAGGGACAGTGCCGGCACAGATACGCAGTATTTT
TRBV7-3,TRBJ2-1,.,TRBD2,CASSLSGGGVSSYNEQFF,TGTGCCAGCAGCTTATCCGGCGGGGGGGTGAGCTCCTACAATGAGCAGTTCTTC
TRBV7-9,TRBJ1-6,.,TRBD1,CASSAGTGEIPLHF,TGTGCCAGCAGCGCCGGGACAGGGGAAATCCCCCTCCACTTT
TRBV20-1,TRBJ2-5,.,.,CSLAQETQYF,TGCAGTCTAGCGCAGGAGACCCAGTACTTC
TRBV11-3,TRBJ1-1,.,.,CASSPPLAPNTEAFF,TGTGCCAGCAGCCCCCCTCTAGCTCCGAACACTGAAGCTTTCTTT
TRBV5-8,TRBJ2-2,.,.,CASTPLGRGDTGELFF,TGTGCCAGCACCCCCCTGGGCAGGGGAGACACCGGGGAGCTGTTTTTT
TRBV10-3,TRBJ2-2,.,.,CAISELTNTNTGELFF,TGTGCCATCAGTGAACTAACCAATACGAACACCGGGGAGCTGTTTTTT
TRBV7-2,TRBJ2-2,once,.,CASSVGGELFF,TGTGCCAGCAGTGTCGGGGGGGAGCTGTTTTTT
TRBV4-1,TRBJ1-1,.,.,CASTGASTEAFF,TGCGCCAGCACGGGAGCGAGCACTGAAGCTTTCTTT
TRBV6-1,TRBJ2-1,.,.,CASSDRGLVLSYNEQFF,TGTGCCAGCAGTGACAGGGGTTTAGTACTTTCCTACAATGAGCAGTTCTTC
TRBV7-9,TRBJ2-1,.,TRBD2,CASKLAGRGEYNEQFF,TGTGCCAGCAAGTTGGCTGGGCGGGGGGAGTACAATGAGCAGTTCTTC
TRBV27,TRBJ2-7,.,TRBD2,CASRFGGGAEQYF,TGTGCCAGCAGATTCGGGGGAGGGGCCGAGCAGTACTTC
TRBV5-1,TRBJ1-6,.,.,CASSLGERNSPLHF,TGCGCCAGCAGCTTGGGGGAGAGAAATTCACCCCTCCACTTT
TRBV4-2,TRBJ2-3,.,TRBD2,CASSQDMSGGAYTQYF,TGTGCCAGCAGCCAAGATATGAGCGGGGGGGCGTATACGCAGTATTTT
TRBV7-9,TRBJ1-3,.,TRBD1,CASSSDRGRGNTIYF,TGTGCCAGCAGCTCGGACAGGGGAAGGGGAAACACCATATATTTT
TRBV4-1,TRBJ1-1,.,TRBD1,CASSQGGQGTTEAFF,TGCGCCAGCAGCCAAGGGGGACAGGGGACTACTGAAGCTTTCTTT
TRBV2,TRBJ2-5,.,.,CASSGGYVGETQYF,TGTGCCAGCAGTGGGGGCTATGTGGGAGAGACCCAGTACTTC
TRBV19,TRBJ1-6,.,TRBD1,CASSGQGGNSPLHF,TGTGCCAGTAGTGGACAGGGTGGTAATTCACCCCTCCACTTT